The TCR beta chain described here comes from a study of early T cells in non-severe SARS-CoV-2 infection. This clonotype occurred many times. Molecules of cDNA were individually given unique molecular identifiers that were attached to them. Via MiXCR, TCRdb re-called the 5' RACE reads, giving one row per CDR3 protein. This sample has around 110,000 distinct CDR3 sequences, with approximately 10% found just once. CDR3 size: 19 residues. Germline CDR1 reads SGHRS; CDR2 reads YFSETQ. Losses at the gene ends were 7 bases for V and 0 bases for J; bases not matched to a gene: 16. V usage is TRBV5-1 and J usage is TRBJ2-1; 10 bases fit TRBD2. Sequenced material: whole blood. The sequence came from an adult who was a healthcare worker with PCR-confirmed SARS-CoV-2 infection or an uninfected control (not recorded which). This CDR3 reads CASDRSGRAARSSYNEQFF. The DNA of the CDR3 is TGCGCCAGCGACCGAAGCGGGAGGGCGGCGCGAAGCTCCTACAATGAGCAGTTCTTC. Full variable domain (rest looked up from reference TRBV5-1 and TRBJ2-1): KAGVTQTPRYLIKTRGQQVTLSCSPISGHRSVSWYQQTPGQGLQFLFEYFSETQRNKGNFPGRFSGRQFSNSRSEMNVSTLELGDSALYLCASDRSGRAARSSYNEQFFGPGTRLTVL.